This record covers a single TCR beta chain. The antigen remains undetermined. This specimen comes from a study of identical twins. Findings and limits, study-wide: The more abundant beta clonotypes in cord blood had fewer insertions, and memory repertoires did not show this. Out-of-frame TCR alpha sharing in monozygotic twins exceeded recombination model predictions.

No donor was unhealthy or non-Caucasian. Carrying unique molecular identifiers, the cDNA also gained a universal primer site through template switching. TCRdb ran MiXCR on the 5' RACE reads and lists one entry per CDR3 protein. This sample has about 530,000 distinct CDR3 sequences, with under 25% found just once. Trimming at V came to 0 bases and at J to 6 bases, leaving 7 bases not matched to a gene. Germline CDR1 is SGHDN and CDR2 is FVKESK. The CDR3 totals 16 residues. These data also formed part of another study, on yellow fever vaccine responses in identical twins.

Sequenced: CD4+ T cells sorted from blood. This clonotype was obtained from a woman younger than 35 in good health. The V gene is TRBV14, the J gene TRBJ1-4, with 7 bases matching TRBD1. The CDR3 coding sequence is TGTGCCAGCAGCCAAGATCGGACAGGCGGCTATGAAAAACTGTTTTTT. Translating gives CASSQDRTGGYEKLFF. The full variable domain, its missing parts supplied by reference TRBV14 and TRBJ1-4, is EAGVTQFPSHSVIEKGQTVTLRCDPISGHDNLYWYRRVMGKEIKFLLHFVKESKQDESGMPNNRFLAERTGGTYSTLKVQPAELEDSGVYFCASSQDRTGGYEKLFFGSGTQLSVL.